Below are 28 T cell receptor beta chains sequenced from a single sample in a study of T cells after yellow fever vaccination. One entry per CDR3 protein results from TCRdb running MiXCR on the 5' RACE reads. The top ten hold around 2.3% of the sample, which has approximately 120,000 distinct CDR3 sequences, 7.4% seen once. The sample was CD4+ T cells sorted from PBMCs, taken around 10 days after the first yellow fever vaccination. The source is a man younger than 30 who received the YFV17D yellow fever vaccine.

Many counts were recorded for this clonotype. The rearrangement uses TRBV7-9 and TRBJ1-1; the D is unclear. V lost 1 base and J 8 bases, leaving 14 bases between the germline ends. The germline V gene has CDR1 SEHNR and CDR2 FQNEAQ (reference sequence). The CDR3 is made up of 14 amino acids. CDR3 region: CASSLGPHLTEAFF. In nucleotides, the CDR3 is TGTGCCAGCAGCTTAGGTCCCCACCTGACCGAAGCTTTCTTT.

This sequence joins TRBV5-1 and TRBJ2-5, with D possibly TRBD1 on 5 matching bases. Per germline, CDR1 SGHRS and CDR2 YFSETQ. V lost 3 bases and J lost 4, with 13 bases in between. The CDR3 is made up of 14 amino acids. The CDR3 nucleotides are TGCGCCAGCAGCTCCATGGGGCTCGGAGAGACCCAGTACTTC. This sequence encodes CASSSMGLGETQYF.

Ten or more counts support this clonotype. The CDR3 is CASTSGTGGNTGELFF. CDR3 coding DNA: TGTGCCAGCACCTCCGGGACAGGGGGCAACACCGGGGAGCTGTTTTTT. V is TRBV7-6 and J is TRBJ2-2; 12 bases are shared with TRBD1. The CDR3 has 16 residues. V was pared by 7 bases and J by 2 bases, with 5 bases of the junction left unmatched. CDR1 and CDR2 from the germline V gene are SGHVS and FNYEAQ.

This clonotype was seen at least ten times. The chain recombines TRBV11-2 with TRBJ2-6; maybe TRBD1 (6 bases). Trimming shortened V by 4 bases and J by 0 bases, and 19 bases separated the two germline ends. This CDR3 contains 19 residues. Germline CDR1 is SGHAT and CDR2 is FQNNGV. CDR3 protein: CASSSLTGTPHSGANVLTF. The CDR3 region has the DNA TGTGCCAGCAGCTCCTTAACCGGGACACCGCACTCTGGGGCCAACGTCCTGACTTTC.

This clonotype was seen many times. The chain is built from TRBV7-3 and TRBJ1-5; 7 nucleotides agree with TRBD1. This CDR3 contains 15 residues. V lost 5 bases and J lost 2; bases outside the gene matches: 6. The germline CDR1 and CDR2 sequences are SGHTA and FQGTGA. Written as DNA, the CDR3 is TGTGCCAGCAGCGAAACAGGGGACCGCAATCAGCCCCAGCATTTT. The encoded protein is CASSETGDRNQPQHF.

At least ten counts were recorded for this clonotype. The V call is TRBV11-1, the J call TRBJ2-2; a weak D match, TRBD2 (6 bases). The V end lost 5 bases, the J end lost 0 bases, and 10 bases lay between the germline ends. CDR3 length equals 15 residues. The germline V gene encodes CDR1 SGHAT and CDR2 FQDESV (reference sequence). CDR3 loop: CASSRAGTNTGELFF. For the CDR3, the DNA is TGTGCCAGCAGCCGCGCGGGGACGAACACCGGGGAGCTGTTTTTT.

This clonotype was counted at least ten times. The CDR3 region has the DNA TGTGCCAGCAGCCCGCAGGGTAACTATGGCTACACCTTC. Translating it yields CASSPQGNYGYTF. V is TRBV5-4 and J is TRBJ1-2, with D possibly being TRBD1 (5 bases). From germline, CDR1 is SGHNT and CDR2 YYREEE (reference sequence). CDR3 length equals 13 residues. Trimming pared 4 bases from V and 1 base from J, leaving 8 bases between.

Many counts were recorded for this clonotype. The V and J genes are TRBV9 and TRBJ2-3; D not certain. The germline V gene has CDR1 SGDLS and CDR2 YYNGEE. The CDR3 spans 14 residues. V dropped 4 bases and J dropped 4 bases, with 13 bases sitting between them. This CDR3 reads CASSPLVGPDTQYF. DNA for the CDR3: TGTGCCAGCAGCCCCTTAGTAGGTCCAGATACGCAGTATTTT.

The sample holds many counts of this clonotype. This rearrangement joins TRBV28 to TRBJ2-3; TRBD2 aligns across 9 bases. Germline CDR1 is MDHEN and CDR2 is SYDVKM. This CDR3 has 13 amino acids. J gave up 1 base and V 10 bases, and 3 bases lay outside the gene matches. CDR3 sequence (DNA): TGTGCCATCCGGACTAGCGGCACAGATACGCAGTATTTT. Residues: CAIRTSGTDTQYF.

The table lists this clonotype with many counts. This CDR3 reads CASSFNTRREKLFF. The CDR3 DNA reads as TGTGCCAGCAGCTTCAACACTCGGCGAGAAAAACTGTTTTTT. The gene calls are TRBV7-9 and TRBJ1-4; no firm D call. CDR1 SEHNR and CDR2 FQNEAQ come from the germline V gene (reference sequence). The V end lost 3 bases, the J end lost 8 bases, and 13 bases lay between the germline ends. This CDR3 is built from 14 residues.

In this sample, this clonotype turned up many times. The genes are TRBV7-2 and TRBJ1-1; 7 nucleotides align to TRBD1. Germline V gives CDR1 SGHTA, CDR2 FQGNSA. With V trimmed by 3 bases and J by 7 bases, 8 bases remained unmatched. CDR3 length: 14 residues. The CDR3 region is CASSFIGGGGEAFF. In nucleotides, the CDR3 is TGTGCCAGCAGCTTCATAGGGGGCGGGGGTGAAGCTTTCTTT.

In its sample, this clonotype was seen many times. V gene TRBV5-1 combines with J gene TRBJ2-3; a weak D match, TRBD1 (6 bases). Trimming shortened V by 0 bases and J by 5 bases, and 13 bases separated the two germline ends. Germline V lookup: CDR1 SGHRS, CDR2 YFSETQ. The CDR3 sequence is 15 residues long. Here the CDR3 reads CASSLVAVRGDTQYF. CDR3 bases: TGCGCCAGCAGCTTGGTGGCGGTCAGGGGAGATACGCAGTATTTT. The complete variable domain, with remaining parts taken from reference TRBV5-1 and TRBJ2-3, reads KAGVTQTPRYLIKTRGQQVTLSCSPISGHRSVSWYQQTPGQGLQFLFEYFSETQRNKGNFPGRFSGRQFSNSRSEMNVSTLELGDSALYLCASSLVAVRGDTQYFGPGTRLTVL.

This clonotype was seen repeatedly, ten times or more. The chain combines TRBV6-5 with TRBJ2-7; D unclear. V shed 4 bases and J shed 0 bases, with 7 bases lying between them. The CDR3 totals 13 residues. Germline V gene data show CDR1 as MNHEY and CDR2 as SVGAGI. The CDR3 loop is CASSSPFSYEQYF. The CDR3 DNA is TGTGCCAGCAGTTCGCCTTTCTCCTACGAGCAGTACTTC.

In this sample, this clonotype turned up many times. The chain combines TRBV24-1 with TRBJ2-3, with 11 bases that match TRBD2. This CDR3 has 17 amino acids. Trimming cost V 2 bases and J 2 bases; bases outside gene matches: 5. Germline assignment: CDR1 KGHDR and CDR2 SFDVKD. For the CDR3, the DNA is TGTGCCACCAGTGATTCCCCGGGACTAGCGGACACAGATACGCAGTATTTT. Amino acids: CATSDSPGLADTDTQYF.

This clonotype has a count of ten or more. The rearrangement links TRBV2 to TRBJ2-3; no reliable D call. Looked up from germline, CDR1 is SNHLY and CDR2 is FYNNEI. V lost 6 bases to trimming and J lost 2 bases, with 12 bases between them. The CDR3 runs 14 residues. CDR3 sequence: CASRDGSSTDTQYF. The DNA for the CDR3 is TGTGCCAGCAGGGATGGTTCCTCCACAGATACGCAGTATTTT.

This clonotype occurred many times. This sequence joins TRBV20-1 and TRBJ2-1, with TRBD2 matching over 8 bases. The CDR3 covers 16 residues. Germline V gene sequence: CDR1 DFQATT, CDR2 SNEGSKA (reference sequence). With V trimmed by 1 base and J by 0 bases, 5 bases remained unmatched. The CDR3 loop reads CSARVPRGDSYNEQFF. The CDR3 coding sequence is TGCAGTGCTAGAGTCCCGCGGGGGGACTCCTACAATGAGCAGTTCTTC.

This clonotype showed up many times. The chain couples TRBV5-1 to TRBJ2-5; 9 nucleotides align to TRBD1. J gave up 3 bases and V 7 bases, and 10 bases lay outside the gene matches. Germline V lookup: CDR1 SGHRS, CDR2 YFSETQ. This CDR3 contains 15 residues. CDR3 in amino acids: CASCLGGQGKETQYF. The CDR3 nucleotides read TGCGCCAGCTGCCTTGGGGGACAGGGAAAAGAGACCCAGTACTTC.

This clonotype was recorded at least ten times. The V and J genes are TRBV7-2 and TRBJ1-2, with 12 bases fitting TRBD1. Germline V gives CDR1 SGHTA, CDR2 FQGNSA. This CDR3 comprises 15 residues. V lost 0 bases and J lost 7; bases outside the gene matches: 3. The CDR3 sequence: CASSLAGQGAGGYTF. In DNA form, the CDR3 reads TGTGCCAGCAGCTTAGCGGGACAGGGGGCTGGTGGCTACACCTTC.

This clonotype was observed many times. CDR3 DNA sequence: TGTGCCAGCAGACGCGACAGGGAACAACATGGAAACACCATATATTTT. Translating gives CASRRDREQHGNTIYF. The rearrangement uses TRBV6-5 and TRBJ1-3, with TRBD1 matching 7 bases. With 6 bases clipped from V and 3 bases from J, the junction kept 11 bases outside the gene matches. Per the germline V gene, CDR1 is MNHEY and CDR2 is SVGAGI. The CDR3 runs to 16 residues.

Ten or more counts support this clonotype. V usage is TRBV30 and J usage is TRBJ2-4; the D gene is possibly TRBD2 (5 bases). Germline V gene lookup returns CDR1 GTSNPN and CDR2 SVGIG (reference sequence). The CDR3 sequence is 15 residues long. V was clipped by 0 bases and J by 11 bases, with 20 bases between them. This CDR3 is CAWSVLGGVLSLQYF. The CDR3 nucleotides read TGTGCCTGGAGTGTACTAGGCGGCGTCCTTTCGCTTCAGTACTTC.

This clonotype was recorded many times. The chain carries TRBV28 and TRBJ2-2, with 7 bases identical to TRBD1. The V and J ends lost 3 bases and 1 base, in that order; junction bases with no gene match: 2. Germline V gene data show CDR1 as MDHEN and CDR2 as SYDVKM. This CDR3 comprises 15 residues. The CDR3: CASSLGTVNTGELFF. DNA of the CDR3: TGTGCCAGCAGTTTGGGGACAGTGAACACCGGGGAGCTGTTTTTT.

Ten or more counts support this clonotype. The chain joins TRBV29-1 to TRBJ2-5; D gene ambiguous. Trimming left V 4 bases short and J 2 bases short, with 5 bases between. Per germline, CDR1 SQVTM and CDR2 ANQGSEA. The CDR3 runs to 11 residues. The CDR3 here is CSVALQETQYF. The CDR3 DNA reads TGCAGCGTTGCCTTGCAAGAGACCCAGTACTTC.

The sample holds many counts of this clonotype. J is TRBJ2-7 and V is TRBV21-1; the table assigns TRBD1, which was not confirmed against the DNA. TRBV21-1 is a recognized pseudogene. CDR3 size: 16 residues. In DNA form, the CDR3 reads TGTGCCAGCAGCAAAGAAAAGGGGGAGATCGAGTACGAGCAGTACTTC. Translation: CASSKEKGEIEYEQYF.

The chain has TRBV20-1 and TRBJ2-1; no definite D call. This CDR3 region has 11 residues. V was shortened by 5 bases and J by 5 bases, with 7 bases between the two germline ends. CDR1 is DFQATT, CDR2 SNEGSKA, per germline (reference sequence). The CDR3 sequence is CSAPRHNEQFF. The DNA of the CDR3 is TGCAGTGCTCCTCGGCACAATGAGCAGTTCTTC.

At least ten counts were recorded for this clonotype. V usage is TRBV4-3 and J usage is TRBJ2-7, with D unclear. V was shortened by 0 bases and J by 4 bases, with 10 bases between the two germline ends. The CDR3 contains 14 residues. Germline-derived CDR1 and CDR2 are LGHNA and YSLEER. The CDR3 nucleotides read TGCGCCAGCAGCCAAGAAGTCAGCCAATACGAGCAGTACTTC. Amino acids: CASSQEVSQYEQYF.

This clonotype was counted many times. The chain links TRBV5-1 to TRBJ2-1, with a tentative D call TRBD1 (5 bases). V was trimmed by 0 bases and J by 9 bases, leaving 10 bases between them. Germline V CDR1 and CDR2: SGHRS, YFSETQ. The CDR3 spans 13 residues. CDR3 residues: CASSLGGAGEQFF. DNA of the CDR3: TGCGCCAGCAGCTTGGGTGGGGCTGGTGAGCAGTTCTTC.

This clonotype has a count of ten or more. J is TRBJ2-7 and V is TRBV14; no clear D. Trimming pared 1 base from V and 4 bases from J, leaving 5 bases between. The CDR3 length is 12 residues. Germline loops: CDR1 SGHDN, CDR2 FVKESK. The CDR3 DNA follows: TGTGCCAGCAGCCAAGTTCAGTACGAGCAGTACTTC. This encodes CASSQVQYEQYF.

This clonotype has ten or more counts. The rearrangement uses TRBV5-1 and TRBJ1-2; D is unresolved. V shed 2 bases and J shed 4 bases, with 18 bases lying between them. Germline V gene sequence: CDR1 SGHRS, CDR2 YFSETQ. This CDR3 region has 16 residues. The CDR3 is CASSFPTHPASYGYTF. CDR3 nucleotides: TGCGCCAGCAGCTTCCCGACCCACCCGGCTTCCTATGGCTACACCTTC.